These 20 T cell receptor beta chains share one sample of origin, sequenced in a study of T cells after yellow fever vaccination (dated by TCRdb to between 2018 and 2021). The treatment or condition label for this specimen denotes: live attenuated yellow fever vaccine strain. The library came from 5' RACE. Data came from an Illumina NovaSeq 6000. In TCRdb, the public reads were trimmed at Q25 with fastp and aligned with MiXCR, with productive beta chains retained. For every CDR3 protein sequence, its rows merge into one entry that carries the most common genes and DNA. This sample lists about 320,000 distinct CDR3 sequences; around 4.3% were detected once. Roughly a fifth of the sample is held by the ten biggest clonotypes. Sequencing used PBMCs, obtained 15 days after the yellow fever booster vaccination. Every receptor here comes from a man younger than 35 who received the YFV17D yellow fever vaccine.

This clonotype was recorded many times. The chain is built from TRBV7-9 and TRBJ1-3, with a tentative D call TRBD1 (5 bases). Trimming removed 5 bases from V and 0 bases from J, with 11 bases in between. Germline values: CDR1 SEHNR, CDR2 FQNEAQ (reference sequence). This CDR3 contains 15 residues. This chain's CDR3 is CASSQWDPSGNTIYF. The CDR3 DNA sequence: TGTGCCAGCAGCCAGTGGGACCCCTCTGGAAACACCATATATTTT.

The table lists this clonotype with many counts. V and J are TRBV12-3 or TRBV12-4 and TRBJ1-5; D is perhaps TRBD1 (5 bases). V lost 3 bases, J lost 3 bases, and 15 bases lay in between. CDR3 length: 16 residues. CDR3 sequence reads: CASSFRPGRINQPQHF. DNA for the CDR3: TGTGCCAGCAGTTTTCGTCCAGGGCGAATCAATCAGCCCCAGCATTTT.

This clonotype came up many times. The chain couples TRBV7-6 to TRBJ2-5, with 7 positions matching TRBD2. Germline-derived CDR1 and CDR2 are SGHVS and FNYEAQ. This CDR3 has 17 amino acids. The V and J ends lost 5 bases and 0 bases, in that order; junction bases with no gene match: 12. This chain's CDR3 is CASSQTGGRPYQETQYF. CDR3 DNA: TGTGCCAGCAGCCAAACCGGGGGGAGACCGTACCAAGAGACCCAGTACTTC.

At least ten counts were recorded for this clonotype. The rearrangement links TRBV6-2 or TRBV6-3 to TRBJ1-4; TRBD1 might be the D (5 bases). Germline lookup yields CDR1 MNHEY and CDR2 SVGEGT. This CDR3 contains 15 residues. V dropped 5 bases and J dropped 7 bases, with 17 bases sitting between them. The CDR3 here is CASSPSGHRGEKLFF. In nucleotides, the CDR3 is TGTGCCAGCAGTCCCTCGGGGCACCGGGGTGAAAAACTGTTTTTT.

The chain has TRBV12-5 and TRBJ2-1, with TRBD1 identical over 10 bases. Germline lookup yields CDR1 LGHNT and CDR2 FRNRAP. V lost 5 bases to trimming and J lost 9 bases; unmatched junction nucleotides: 10. This CDR3 contains 15 residues. In DNA, the CDR3 is TGTGCTAGTGGTCCCTCCGGGACAGGGGTGATTGAGCAGTTCTTC. Amino acids: CASGPSGTGVIEQFF.

This clonotype was observed many times. The chain combines TRBV28 with TRBJ2-5; 9 bases line up with TRBD1. The CDR3 contains 15 residues. CDR1 is MDHEN, CDR2 SYDVKM, per germline. The junction had 9 bases not matched to a gene; V was cut back by 6 bases and J by 4 bases. The DNA of the CDR3 is TGTGCCAGCAGCATCCCCACAGGGGGCATAGAGACCCAGTACTTC. Encoded protein: CASSIPTGGIETQYF.

The chain links TRBV4-1 to TRBJ2-7; D may be TRBD1 (5 bases). The CDR3 has 15 residues. V lost 1 base and J 1 base, leaving 11 bases between the germline ends. Germline-derived CDR1 and CDR2 are MGHRA and YSYEKL. CDR3 residues: CASSQVETASYEQYF. CDR3 DNA: TGCGCCAGCAGCCAAGTGGAGACAGCTTCCTACGAGCAGTACTTC.

In this sample, this clonotype turned up many times. The J gene is TRBJ2-5, the V gene TRBV29-1; TRBD2 agrees at 7 bases. This CDR3 is 15 amino acids long. CDR1 and CDR2 from the germline V gene are SQVTM and ANQGSEA. V lost 4 bases and J lost 4; bases outside the gene matches: 12. CDR3 loop: CSVAFWGGTGETQYF. The CDR3 region has the DNA TGCAGCGTTGCTTTTTGGGGAGGGACCGGAGAGACCCAGTACTTC. The complete variable domain, with remaining parts taken from reference TRBV29-1 and TRBJ2-5, reads SAVISQKPSRDICQRGTSLTIQCQVDSQVTMMFWYRQQPGQSLTLIATANQGSEATYESGFVIDKFPISRPNLTFSTLTVSNMSPEDSSIYLCSVAFWGGTGETQYFGPGTRLLVL.

In its sample, this clonotype was seen a few times. The chain couples TRBV10-3 to TRBJ1-5; D is possibly TRBD1 (5 bases). CDR3 length: 13 residues. Trimming pared 4 bases from V and 5 bases from J, leaving 9 bases between. The germline V gene encodes CDR1 ENHRY and CDR2 SYGVKD. The CDR3 reads CAISGVGDQPQHF. In DNA, the CDR3 is TGTGCCATCAGTGGGGTAGGGGATCAGCCCCAGCATTTT.

This clonotype was observed many times. This chain joins TRBV20-1 and TRBJ1-3; unclear D gene. Germline CDR1 and CDR2: DFQATT and SNEGSKA (reference sequence). The germline V and J ends were trimmed by 6 bases and 4 bases, with 10 bases remaining between them. The CDR3 length is 12 residues. CDR3 protein: CSAPQVGNTIYF. The CDR3 DNA is TGCAGTGCCCCACAAGTGGGAAACACCATATATTTT.

The chain is built from TRBV20-1 and TRBJ2-1; 8 nucleotides match TRBD2. In germline, CDR1 is DFQATT, CDR2 SNEGSKA (reference sequence). The junction had 4 bases not matched to a gene; V was cut back by 4 bases and J by 2 bases. This CDR3 is 14 amino acids long. The CDR3 protein is CSATGGGTYNEQFF. The CDR3, as DNA: TGCAGTGCTACCGGGGGGGGAACCTACAATGAGCAGTTCTTC.

This clonotype was seen a few times. The J gene is TRBJ2-5, the V gene TRBV6-2 or TRBV6-3, with 10 bases identical to TRBD2. The CDR3 length is 16 residues. The germline V gene has CDR1 MNHEY and CDR2 SVGEGT. J gave up 4 bases and V 7 bases, and 12 bases lay outside the gene matches. CDR3 DNA sequence: TGTGCCAGCAACCACCGCCCTAGCGGGGGCCGAGAGACCCAGTACTTC. Translation gives CASNHRPSGGRETQYF.

This rearrangement joins TRBV5-4 to TRBJ2-7; weak D call: TRBD2 (6 bases). The V gene's germline CDR1 is SGHNT and CDR2 YYREEE (reference sequence). There are 16 residues in the CDR3. V dropped 10 bases and J dropped 0 bases, with 23 bases sitting between them. CDR3 nucleotides: TGTGCCGTCCTGGTGAGGGACGGGGGAGACTCCTACGAGCAGTACGTC. Amino acid sequence: CAVLVRDGGDSYEQYV.

This clonotype occurred many times. This sequence joins TRBV6-2 or TRBV6-3 and TRBJ2-2, with D perhaps matching TRBD1 (5 bases). The CDR3 totals 16 residues. Germline values: CDR1 MNHEY, CDR2 SVGEGT. V was clipped by 3 bases and J by 4 bases, with 15 bases between them. CDR3 coding DNA: TGTGCCAGCAGTTATGCAGCCACAGGTAGCACCGGGGAGCTGTTTTTT. Encoded protein: CASSYAATGSTGELFF.

The chain uses TRBV13 and TRBJ2-7; 8 nucleotides agree with TRBD1. The CDR3 length is 16 residues. CDR1 is PRHDT, CDR2 FYEKMQ, per germline (reference sequence). V shed 4 bases and J 6 bases; nucleotides not matched to a gene: 14. CDR3 nucleotide sequence: TGTGCCAGCAGCTGGGCGGGCCAGGGGGCTTTCAGCGAGCAGTACTTC. Residues: CASSWAGQGAFSEQYF.

In its sample, this clonotype was seen a few times. This chain uses TRBV12-3 or TRBV12-4 with TRBJ2-1; the D call may be TRBD1 or TRBD2 (5 bases each). The V end lost 3 bases, the J end lost 10 bases, and 10 bases lay between the germline ends. CDR3 length: 12 residues. In DNA form, the CDR3 reads TGTGCCAGCAGTTTTAAGAGGGGCGAGCAGTTCTTC. Translating it yields CASSFKRGEQFF.

This clonotype was counted many times. The V gene is TRBV7-9, the J gene TRBJ1-1, with 7 bases fitting TRBD1. CDR1 and CDR2 from the germline V gene are SEHNR and FQNEAQ (reference sequence). The trim removed 5 bases at V and 5 bases at J, leaving 17 bases unmatched. The CDR3 sequence is 17 residues long. CDR3 in amino acids: CASSVTPRGLTGTEAFF. The CDR3 DNA sequence: TGTGCCAGCAGCGTAACTCCGCGCGGATTGACAGGGACTGAAGCTTTCTTT.

V gene TRBV5-4 combines with J gene TRBJ2-4; D not certain. The germline CDR1 and CDR2 sequences are SGHNT and YYREEE (reference sequence). This CDR3 spans 15 amino acids. Between the trimmed V and J ends, which lost 4 bases and 0 bases, there was a span of 11 bases. The CDR3 spells CASSPFWIAKNIQYF. CDR3 in DNA: TGTGCCAGCAGCCCGTTCTGGATAGCCAAAAACATTCAGTACTTC.

V is TRBV12-3 or TRBV12-4 and J is TRBJ2-1; a possible D gene is TRBD1 (6 bases). CDR3 length equals 15 residues. The ends were cut back, 7 bases at V and 9 bases at J, with 22 bases in the middle. CDR3 bases: TGTGCCAGCAACGAACAGGGCCCTCTCTTCGGTGAGCAGTTCTTC. This translates into CASNEQGPLFGEQFF.

This chain connects TRBV4-2 to TRBJ1-5; 7 nucleotides line up with TRBD1. This CDR3 has 17 amino acids. Germline lookup yields CDR1 LGHNA and CDR2 YNFKEQ. Losses at the gene ends were 0 bases for V and 2 bases for J; bases not matched to a gene: 7. CDR3 loop: CASSQDIDREGNQPQHF. CDR3 sequence (DNA): TGTGCCAGCAGCCAAGACATTGACAGGGAGGGCAATCAGCCCCAGCATTTT.